A selection of T cell receptor beta chains follows, all from one sample in a study of CD8 T cells in ankylosing spondylitis. MiXCR, run by TCRdb on the 5' RACE reads, gives a single entry per CDR3 protein. This table holds about 420,000 distinct CDR3 sequences, about a fifth found once. Sequencing input: blood, either unsorted or a sorted T cell fraction (not recorded which). These receptors came from a male donor with ankylosing spondylitis. The CDR3 runs from the conserved cysteine through the conserved F or W. A D gene is named only where the DNA matches it firmly. Part of the rows lack a size; the others show once, few, many or a class for expanded clones.

>-|-|TRBJ2-1|14|TRBV5-5
TGTGCCAGCAGCTTTGCGGCGGTCTACAATGAGCAGTTCTTC
CASSFAAVYNEQFF
>-|few|TRBJ2-3|14|TRBV28
TGTGCCAGCACCAAGCCCGGGATTACAGATACGCAGTATTTT
CASTKPGITDTQYF
>-|-|TRBJ1-1|14|TRBV19
TGTGCCAGTAGTATGACACCGAAGAACACTGAAGCTTTCTTT
CASSMTPKNTEAFF
>-|-|TRBJ2-2|14|TRBV5-1
TGCGCCAGCAGCTTTGTGGGTCGCACCGGGGAGCTGTTTTTT
CASSFVGRTGELFF
>TRBD2|few|TRBJ2-7|15|TRBV19
TGTGCCAGTAGTTTCACCGGGACTAGTGAAGGCGAGCAGTACTTC
CASSFTGTSEGEQYF
>-|few|TRBJ2-1|17|TRBV4-1
TGCGCCAGCAGCCAAGATAGGGCATGGGGGGCAGACAATGAGCAGTTCTTC
CASSQDRAWGADNEQFF
>-|-|TRBJ1-2|14|TRBV12-3/TRBV12-4
TGTGCCAGCAGCGCCGACAGAGTATACTATGGCTACACCTTC
CASSADRVYYGYTF
>-|-|TRBJ2-3|14|TRBV2
TGTGCCAGTCTTCGGGAGCGGAGCACAGATACGCAGTATTTT
CASLRERSTDTQYF
>-|few|TRBJ2-5|16|TRBV9
TGTGCCAGCAGCAGGGGGGTAGCAGGGACCCTTCGGACCCAGTACTTC
CASSRGVAGTLRTQYF
>TRBD1|-|TRBJ2-5|14|TRBV6-5
TGTGCCAGCAGTTCGGCGAGGGGGCGAGAGACCCAGTACTTC
CASSSARGRETQYF